The 18 T cell receptor beta chains presented below share a single source sample, sequenced in a study of T cell responses to AZD1222 COVID-19 vaccine. Sequencing was performed with immunoSEQ multiplex PCR; in TCRdb, only in-frame clones are kept and a portion is missing. This sample has fewer than 100,000 clones; about 83% occur once, and the top ten carry roughly 10%. The sequencing used peripheral blood, collected 28 days after the second AZD1222 dose. Receptors originate from an adult who received the AZD1222 COVID-19 vaccine.

The chain has TRBV7-2 and TRBJ2-5; D might be TRBD2 (5 bases). Trimming pared 5 bases from V and 4 bases from J, leaving 17 bases between. This CDR3 is built from 15 residues. Per the germline V gene, CDR1 is SGHTA and CDR2 is FQGNSA. CDR3 nucleotide sequence: TGTGCCAGCAGCCCGGCGGGCCCCAGGAGAGAGACCCAGTACTTC. Translating it yields CASSPAGPRRETQYF.

The CDR3 sequence: CASSGEDIQPQHF. DNA of the CDR3: TGTGCCAGCAGCGGGGAGGATATACAGCCCCAGCATTTT. V gene TRBV9 combines with J gene TRBJ1-5, with D unclear. Per germline, CDR1 SGDLS and CDR2 YYNGEE. The CDR3 runs to 13 residues. V dropped 3 bases and J dropped 7 bases, with 11 bases sitting between them.

The chain uses TRBV28 and TRBJ1-1; D possibly corresponds to TRBD1 (5 bases). Trimming took 2 bases from V and 4 from J, leaving 14 bases between them. Germline values: CDR1 MDHEN, CDR2 SYDVKM. There are 15 residues in the CDR3. The CDR3 DNA reads as TGTGCCAGCAGTTTAACGGATTTTAGGGGCACTGAAGCTTTCTTT. Translating gives CASSLTDFRGTEAFF. The entire variable domain, with the rest obtained from reference TRBV28 and TRBJ1-1, is as follows: DVKVTQSSRYLVKRTGEKVFLECVQDMDHENMFWYRQDPGLGLRLIYFSYDVKMKEKGDIPEGYSVSREKKERFSLILESASTNQTSMYLCASSLTDFRGTEAFFGQGTRLTVV.

This clone was counted a few times. The genes are TRBV30 and TRBJ1-1; 9 positions agree with TRBD1. Germline V lookup: CDR1 GTSNPN, CDR2 SVGIG (reference sequence). This CDR3 region has 15 residues. J gave up 5 bases and V 3 bases, and 10 bases lay outside the gene matches. The CDR3 DNA reads TGTGCCTGGAGCGATCCGGACAGGGGAGGAACTGAAGCTTTCTTT. Encoded protein: CAWSDPDRGGTEAFF.

The V call is TRBV19, the J call TRBJ1-5; D unresolved. V lost 3 bases and J 1 base, leaving 7 bases between the germline ends. This CDR3 is 14 amino acids long. Looked up from germline, CDR1 is LNHDA and CDR2 is SQIVND (reference sequence). For the CDR3, the DNA is TGTGCCAGTAGTATTGGGAGGAGCAATCAGCCCCAGCATTTT. It is translated as CASSIGRSNQPQHF.

The J gene is TRBJ1-1, the V gene TRBV4-2; D uncertain. The V and J ends lost 1 base and 2 bases respectively, with 5 bases between them. CDR3 length: 13 amino acids. Germline V gene data show CDR1 as LGHNA and CDR2 as YNFKEQ. CDR3 residues: CASSQARNTEAFF. The CDR3 DNA reads TGTGCCAGCAGCCAAGCCAGAAACACTGAAGCTTTCTTT.

V and J are TRBV10-3 and TRBJ2-7, with 8 nucleotides matching TRBD1. CDR1 and CDR2 from the germline V gene are ENHRY and SYGVKD. The CDR3 runs 16 residues. Trimming removed 4 bases from V and 3 bases from J; junction bases left unmatched: 11. The CDR3 here is CAISGSIGQGYYEQYF. As DNA, the CDR3 is TGTGCCATCAGTGGCTCCATTGGACAGGGTTACTACGAGCAGTACTTC.

This chain joins TRBV9 and TRBJ2-1; no firm D call. This CDR3 region has 11 residues. Trimming cost V 0 bases and J 9 bases, with 4 bases left between them. Germline V gene data show CDR1 as SGDLS and CDR2 as YYNGEE. As DNA, the CDR3 is TGTGCCAGCAGCGTAGGGTCTGAGCAGTTCTTC. The encoded protein is CASSVGSEQFF.

The CDR3 is CASSPGGSNTGELFF. The CDR3 DNA sequence: TGTGCCAGCAGTCCCGGGGGTTCAAACACCGGGGAGCTGTTTTTT. J is TRBJ2-2 and V is TRBV6-2 or TRBV6-3, with D perhaps matching TRBD2 (6 bases). Germline assignment: CDR1 MNHEY and CDR2 SVGEGT. V was clipped by 5 bases and J by 2 bases, with 12 bases between them. The CDR3 is 15 residues long.

The chain joins TRBV10-3 to TRBJ1-5, with D unresolved. Germline lookup yields CDR1 ENHRY and CDR2 SYGVKD. The CDR3 sequence is 11 residues long. V shed 7 bases and J shed 1 base, with 2 bases lying between them. CDR3 bases: TGTGCCATCACGAGCAATCAGCCCCAGCATTTT. Translation gives CAITSNQPQHF.

The chain joins TRBV18 to TRBJ1-4, with 7 bases aligning to TRBD1. The CDR3 consists of 14 residues. Germline loops: CDR1 KGHSH, CDR2 LQKENI. V was pared by 1 base and J by 6 bases, with 2 bases of the junction left unmatched. The CDR3 sequence is CASSPRDRDEKLFF. The CDR3 region has the DNA TGTGCCAGCTCACCACGGGACAGAGATGAAAAACTGTTTTTT.

This clone was picked up a small number of times. The chain combines TRBV6-5 with TRBJ1-2, with D perhaps TRBD1 (5 bases). The CDR3 is 13 residues long. With 1 base removed from V and 5 bases from J, the gap between germline ends came to 8 bases. The germline V gene has CDR1 MNHEY and CDR2 SVGAGI. DNA for the CDR3: TGTGCCAGCAGTTACTGGGGCCTTTATGGCTACACCTTC. Its translation: CASSYWGLYGYTF.

This clone was counted a few times. The junction does not match germline at one end; this may be a read error. V is TRBV7-7 and J is TRBJ2-3, with 9 bases lining up with TRBD1. The CDR3 contains 15 residues. CDR1 and CDR2 (germline): SSHAT, FNYEAQ (reference sequence). The CDR3 bases are TGTGCTAGCAGCTTACAGGGGGCTAGCACAGATACGCAGTATTTT. Translated, it gives CASSLQGASTDTQYF.

The chain links TRBV20-1 to TRBJ2-5; no definite D call. This CDR3 spans 16 amino acids. Germline assignment: CDR1 DFQATT and CDR2 SNEGSKA (reference sequence). Between the trimmed V and J ends, which lost 3 bases and 2 bases, there was a span of 19 bases. The DNA of the CDR3 is TGCAGTGCTAGTGTGCGGAGCCTCCCGGTACAAGAGACCCAGTACTTC. Its protein product is CSASVRSLPVQETQYF.

V and J are TRBV27 and TRBJ2-5; possibly TRBD1 or TRBD2 for D (7 bases each). Germline loops: CDR1 MNHEY, CDR2 SMNVEV (reference sequence). The V end lost 6 bases, the J end lost 5 bases, and 19 bases lay between the germline ends. The CDR3 is 15 amino acids. The CDR3 here is CASSPTRQGGETQYF. CDR3 bases: TGTGCCAGCAGCCCCACCCGACAGGGAGGGGAGACCCAGTACTTC.

The V gene is TRBV6-2 or TRBV6-3, the J gene TRBJ2-5; D is tentatively TRBD1 or TRBD2 (6 bases each). The V and J ends lost 2 bases and 5 bases respectively, with 15 bases between them. The CDR3 consists of 15 residues. Germline CDR1 MNHEY, CDR2 SVGEGT. The CDR3 bases are TGTGCCAGCAGTTACGACCAGTCGGGGGCGGAGACCCAGTACTTC. It is translated as CASSYDQSGAETQYF.

The chain joins TRBV19 to TRBJ1-5, with no clear D. Trimming stripped 4 bases from V and 0 bases from J, with 7 bases between. The CDR3 covers 14 residues. CDR1 and CDR2 (germline): LNHDA, SQIVND (reference sequence). The CDR3 is CASSKQHSNQPQHF. As DNA, the CDR3 is TGTGCCAGTAGTAAACAGCATAGCAATCAGCCCCAGCATTTT.

The chain's CDR3 is CASSKQVSYEQYF. The DNA for the CDR3 is TGTGCCAGCAGTAAACAGGTATCCTACGAGCAGTACTTC. The chain employs TRBV6-5 and TRBJ2-7; perhaps TRBD1 as D (5 bases). This CDR3 is 13 amino acids long. From germline, CDR1 is MNHEY and CDR2 SVGAGI. The V end lost 5 bases, the J end lost 1 base, and 9 bases lay between the germline ends.